This entry lists 8 T cell receptor beta chains sequenced from one sample in a study of human T cells and chemical hapten exposure. Indicated time point: healthy volunteer bleed at 6 weeks. It was unfractionated whole blood from which total RNA was extracted. TCRdb used MiXCR to reprocess the RACE reads, holding one entry per CDR3 protein. The top ten hold 3% to 3.5% of the sample, which has some 65,000 distinct CDR3 sequences, approximately 6.1% seen once. The source material was whole blood. All receptors derive from a female donor in good health. Some clones in this sample may be carry-over from other donors' samples.

This clonotype was recorded at least ten times. In DNA form, the CDR3 reads TGTGCCAGCAGTTACCCAACGGACAGGGTTAAGCGCGAGCAGTACTTC. Amino acid sequence: CASSYPTDRVKREQYF. The chain combines TRBV6-2 or TRBV6-3 with TRBJ2-7; 8 nucleotides match TRBD1. The CDR3 length is 16 residues. Germline CDR1 and CDR2: MNHEY and SVGEGT. The V gene end was trimmed by 2 bases and the J gene end by 6 bases; junction bases not matched to a gene: 12.

This chain links TRBV19 with TRBJ2-1; TRBD1 is a possible D gene (6 bases). Germline V gives CDR1 LNHDA, CDR2 SQIVND (reference sequence). This CDR3 comprises 16 residues. V gave up 3 bases and J gave up 7 bases, with 19 bases separating them. The CDR3 protein is CASSIGRWQGLNEQFF. For the CDR3, the DNA is TGTGCCAGTAGTATCGGTAGGTGGCAGGGGCTTAATGAGCAGTTCTTC.

This clonotype has a count of ten or more. The chain joins TRBV6-1 to TRBJ2-7; weak D call: TRBD1 (6 bases). V gave up 8 bases and J gave up 2 bases, with 10 bases separating them. The CDR3 is 12 amino acids. CDR1 is MNHNS and CDR2 is SASEGT in the germline V gene. CDR3 DNA sequence: TGTGCCAGCGGACAGACAACCTACGAGCAGTACTTC. Its translation is CASGQTTYEQYF.

In this sample, this clonotype turned up many times. The genes are TRBV4-3 and TRBJ2-3; 8 bases line up with TRBD2. The V gene's germline CDR1 is LGHNA and CDR2 YSLEER. V was pared by 3 bases and J by 0 bases, with 8 bases of the junction left unmatched. This CDR3 region has 17 residues. The CDR3 region has the DNA TGCGCCAGCAGCCAGGCCAGGACTAGCCCAAGCACAGATACGCAGTATTTT. Encoded protein: CASSQARTSPSTDTQYF.

This clonotype was detected ten times or more. The chain joins TRBV29-1 to TRBJ2-7, with 11 bases identical to TRBD2. Germline CDR1 and CDR2: SQVTM and ANQGSEA. This CDR3 has 13 residues. V shed 7 bases and J 3 bases; nucleotides not matched to a gene: 5. CDR3 DNA: TGCAGCGCATCGACTAGCGGGATCTACGAGCAGTACTTC. Translated: CSASTSGIYEQYF.

This clonotype has ten or more counts. The rearrangement links TRBV2 to TRBJ2-5; 14 positions match TRBD2. The V gene's germline CDR1 is SNHLY and CDR2 FYNNEI. This CDR3 spans 15 amino acids. V was pared by 8 bases and J by 4 bases, with 6 bases of the junction left unmatched. This CDR3 reads CASGGTSGRRETQYF. The CDR3 DNA sequence: TGTGCCAGCGGGGGGACTAGCGGGAGACGAGAGACCCAGTACTTC. Together with reference TRBV2 and TRBJ2-5, the CDR3 gives the full variable domain: EPEVTQTPSHQVTQMGQEVILRCVPISNHLYFYWYRQILGQKVEFLVSFYNNEISEKSEIFDDQFSVERPDGSNFTLKIRSTKLEDSAMYFCASGGTSGRRETQYFGPGTRLLVL.

Details on this clonotype: A clone one base away is much larger, so this may be a read error. The chain links TRBV12-3 or TRBV12-4 to TRBJ2-3; D remains ambiguous. V lost 5 bases, J lost 5 bases, and 14 bases lay in between. The CDR3 runs to 14 residues. The CDR3 is CASSPYSRIDTQYF. DNA for the CDR3: TGTGCCAGCAGTCCCTACTCCCGCATAGATACGCAGTATTTT.

The chain joins TRBV28 to TRBJ2-7; 7 bases fit TRBD1. V was pared by 5 bases and J by 6 bases, with 10 bases of the junction left unmatched. This CDR3 contains 14 residues. CDR1 and CDR2 from the germline V gene are MDHEN and SYDVKM. CDR3 bases: TGTGCCAGCAGTCTCACCGGGACAGTAGCCGAGCAGTACTTC. Translating gives CASSLTGTVAEQYF.